This TCR beta chain was retrieved from a study of blood T cell repertoires in COVID-19. Study details: Specimens from acute and convalescent COVID-19 originated in the United States, Italy and Spain. PBMCs, B-cell-depleted T cells, or T cells were the source of the cDNA or gDNA that made up the material.

J was trimmed by 0 bases and V by 6 bases; bases with no gene match: 7. CDR3 length: 15 amino acids. The V gene's germline CDR1 is MDHEN and CDR2 SYDVKM. Original data processing: From reference gene primer amplification, estimates of nucleated cell counts were derived. Profiling relied on immunoSEQ multiplex PCR, and the TCRdb table lists in-frame clones only, not all of them. V, J and clone size are those of that table, while D and trimming were read from the DNA. Of over 100,000 clones listed, approximately 86% were seen once; the top ten hold 4% to 5.5%. Patients in Seattle were enrolled during active infection, then followed longitudinally.

Sequencing used peripheral blood. The sequence came from a woman between 45 and 65 years old with COVID-19, enrolled during active disease. The J gene is TRBJ2-7, the V gene TRBV28, with 8 bases matching TRBD2. The CDR3 spells CASSLGGVGSYEQYF. For the CDR3, the DNA is TGTGCCAGCAGCCTCGGGGGGGTTGGCTCCTACGAGCAGTACTTC.